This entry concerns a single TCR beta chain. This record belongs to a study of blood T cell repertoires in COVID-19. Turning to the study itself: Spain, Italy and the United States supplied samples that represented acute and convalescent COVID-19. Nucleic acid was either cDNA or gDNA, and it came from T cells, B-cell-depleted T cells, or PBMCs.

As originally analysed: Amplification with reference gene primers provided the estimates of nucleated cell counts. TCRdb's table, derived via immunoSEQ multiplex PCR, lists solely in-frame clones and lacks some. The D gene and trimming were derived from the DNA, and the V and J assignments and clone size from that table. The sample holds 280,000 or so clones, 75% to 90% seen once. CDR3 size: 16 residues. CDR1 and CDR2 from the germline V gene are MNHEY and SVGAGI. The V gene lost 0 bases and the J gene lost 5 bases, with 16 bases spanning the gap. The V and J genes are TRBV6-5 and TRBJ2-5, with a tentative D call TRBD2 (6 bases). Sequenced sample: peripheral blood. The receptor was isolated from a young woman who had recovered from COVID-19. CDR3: CASSYSRGRKGETQYF. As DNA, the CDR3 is TGTGCCAGCAGTTACTCGCGGGGCAGAAAAGGGGAGACCCAGTACTTC.